Detailed here is one T cell receptor beta chain. Its antigen is as yet unknown. The junction differs from germline at one of its ends, possibly a read error. This sample stems from a study of T cells after yellow fever vaccination. At the level of the study: Fractions with few cells were prepared using SMART-Seq v4 Ultra Low Input. Study-level points and caveats: Most clones from primary vaccination were detected again post-booster (around 95% CD4, roughly 90% CD8).

The CDR3 runs 13 residues. Germline CDR1 is SGHTA and CDR2 is FQGNSA. For TCR, cDNA came from 5'RACE template switching, which added a universal primer site and UMIs. TCRdb itself ran the 5' RACE reads through MiXCR, one entry per CDR3 protein. In the table there are about 260,000 distinct CDR3 sequences, 10% to 15% of which are singletons. Sequencing used CD4+ T cells sorted from PBMCs, obtained 45 days after the yellow fever booster vaccination. The rearrangement links TRBV7-2 to TRBJ2-5; a possible D gene is TRBD2 (5 bases). The clonotype comes from a man between 25 and 39 years old who received the YFV17D yellow fever vaccine. The DNA of the CDR3 is TGTGCCAGAAGCTCAGGACTCCTAGAGACCCAGTACTTC. Protein sequence: CARSSGLLETQYF.